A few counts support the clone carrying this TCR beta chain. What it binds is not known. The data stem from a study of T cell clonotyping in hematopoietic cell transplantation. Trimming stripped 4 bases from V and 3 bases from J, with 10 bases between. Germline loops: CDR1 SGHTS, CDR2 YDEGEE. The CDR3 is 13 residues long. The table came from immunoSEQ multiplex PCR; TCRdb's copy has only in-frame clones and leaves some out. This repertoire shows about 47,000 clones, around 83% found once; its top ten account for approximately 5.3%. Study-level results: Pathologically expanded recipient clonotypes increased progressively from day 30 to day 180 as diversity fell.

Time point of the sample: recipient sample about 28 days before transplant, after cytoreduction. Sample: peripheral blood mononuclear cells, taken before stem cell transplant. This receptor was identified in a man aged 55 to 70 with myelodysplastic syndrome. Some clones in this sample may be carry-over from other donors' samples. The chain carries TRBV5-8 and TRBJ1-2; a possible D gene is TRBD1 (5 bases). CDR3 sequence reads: CASSLWGDYGYTF. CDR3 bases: TGTGCCAGCAGCCTGTGGGGGGACTATGGCTACACCTTC.